Shown below are 7 T cell receptor beta chains from a single sample sequenced in a study of cytomegalovirus exposure and HLA in healthy donors. PCR involved 60 Vbeta and 13 Jbeta primers. Clones were sequenced by immunoSEQ multiplex PCR, and TCRdb holds only the in-frame ones, with some missing. The sample lists more than 110,000 clones, around 83% occurring once. Material for sequencing was PBMCs. The source of these receptors is a male donor in good health and CMV-seropositive.

The chain joins TRBV7-9 to TRBJ2-3, with D hard to call. Trimming took off 3 bases at V and 4 bases at J, with 11 bases between the two ends. Per germline, CDR1 SEHNR and CDR2 FQNEAQ (reference sequence). The CDR3 spans 14 residues. This CDR3 is CASSFGLDADTQYF. The CDR3 DNA is TGTGCCAGCAGCTTCGGCCTAGATGCAGATACGCAGTATTTT.

The sample holds one count of this clone. This sequence joins TRBV5-1 and TRBJ1-6, with D possibly matching TRBD1 (6 bases). The CDR3 is 15 amino acids. In germline, CDR1 is SGHRS, CDR2 YFSETQ. V lost 0 bases and J 5 bases, leaving 9 bases between the germline ends. CDR3 sequence reads: CASSLVGADNSPLHF. Here the CDR3 DNA reads TGCGCCAGCAGCTTGGTGGGGGCCGATAATTCACCCCTCCACTTT.

The J gene is TRBJ1-2, the V gene TRBV6-4; TRBD1 is a possible D gene (5 bases). CDR1 and CDR2 from the germline V gene are MRHNA and SNTAGT. V lost 0 bases, J lost 8 bases, and 10 bases lay in between. This CDR3 is built from 13 residues. CDR3 protein: CASSDSAGLGYTF. The CDR3 nucleotides are TGTGCCAGCAGTGACTCGGCAGGGCTCGGCTACACCTTC.

This rearrangement joins TRBV19 to TRBJ2-2; 9 bases align to TRBD1. This CDR3 spans 17 amino acids. V gave up 0 bases and J gave up 4 bases; unmatched junction bases: 6. From germline, CDR1 is LNHDA and CDR2 SQIVND (reference sequence). CDR3 DNA: TGTGCCAGTAGTATAGATGCCGGGACAGGGACCACCGGGGAGCTGTTTTTT. Translated, it gives CASSIDAGTGTTGELFF.

The rearrangement links TRBV10-3 to TRBJ2-1, with TRBD2 identical over 14 bases. The length of the CDR3 is 17 residues. Germline V lookup: CDR1 ENHRY, CDR2 SYGVKD. J was trimmed by 1 base and V by 7 bases; bases with no gene match: 6. CDR3 sequence (DNA): TGTGCCATCAAACCGGGACTAGCGGGAGTTTCCTACAATGAGCAGTTCTTC. It specifies CAIKPGLAGVSYNEQFF.

This sequence joins TRBV27 and TRBJ2-1; 7 bases agree with TRBD2. The CDR3 contains 15 residues. After removal of 2 bases from V and 9 bases from J, the junction contained 10 bases not matched to a gene. Looked up from germline, CDR1 is MNHEY and CDR2 is SMNVEV (reference sequence). The CDR3 DNA reads as TGTGCCAGCAGTTTAAAAGTGACTAGCCCCGTTGAGCAGTTCTTC. As protein: CASSLKVTSPVEQFF.

This clone was picked up one time. V usage is TRBV7-9 and J usage is TRBJ2-7; unclear D gene. Trimming removed 4 bases at V and 2 bases at J, with 6 bases between. The CDR3 runs 12 residues. The germline gives CDR1 SEHNR, CDR2 FQNEAQ (reference sequence). This CDR3 is CASSSTTYEQYF. The CDR3 coding sequence is TGTGCCAGCAGCTCGACAACCTACGAGCAGTACTTC. Together with reference TRBV7-9 and TRBJ2-7, the CDR3 gives the full variable domain: DTGVSQNPRHKITKRGQNVTFRCDPISEHNRLYWYRQTLGQGPEFLTYFQNEAQLEKSRLLSDRFSAERPKGSFSTLEIQRTEQGDSAMYLCASSSTTYEQYFGPGTRLTVT.